This T cell receptor (beta chain) was documented in a study of blood T cell repertoires in COVID-19. Sequencing was performed with immunoSEQ multiplex PCR; in TCRdb, only in-frame clones are kept and a portion is missing. The sample records approximately 97,000 clones, 75% to 95% being singletons. Sequenced material: peripheral blood. The sequence was obtained from a man between 18 and 35 years old with acute or convalescent COVID-19.

CDR3 nucleotides: TGCGCCAGCAGCCAAGATATAGCGATTAAGCCCCAGCATTTT. Protein product: CASSQDIAIKPQHF. The chain links TRBV4-1 to TRBJ1-5; D uncertain. The CDR3 has 14 amino acids. V lost 0 bases to trimming and J lost 8 bases, with 11 bases between them. CDR1 is MGHRA and CDR2 is YSYEKL in the germline V gene.